These T cell receptor beta chains were read from a single sample in a study of T-cell reconstitution after alpha-beta-depleted transplantation in children. TCRdb used MiXCR to reprocess the PCR reads, holding one entry per CDR3 protein. Of about 640,000 distinct CDR3 sequences listed, 16% are singletons. The sample consisted of PBMCs from the stem cell graft donor, taken from the stem cell graft. The receptor set was obtained from a human donor who donated a stem cell graft to a child with acute myeloid leukemia. CDR3s include the opening cysteine and the closing phenylalanine or tryptophan. D genes are given only for firm matches. Not every row has a clone size; where given, it reads once, few, many or a size class.

D gene	V gene	J gene	clone size	CDR3 protein	CDR3 DNA
-	TRBV12-3/TRBV12-4	TRBJ2-1	-	CASTGEGGGGDEQFF	TGTGCCAGCACCGGGGAAGGGGGCGGGGGAGATGAGCAGTTCTTC
-	TRBV9	TRBJ2-3	-	CASSVGGGDTDTQYF	TGTGCCAGCAGCGTAGGGGGGGGCGACACAGATACGCAGTATTTT
-	TRBV4-3	TRBJ1-1	many	CASSHTENTEAFF	TGCGCCAGCAGCCACACAGAGAACACTGAAGCTTTCTTT
-	TRBV24-1	TRBJ2-7	-	CATSDPRQGKDHEQYF	TGTGCCACCAGTGACCCCCGGCAGGGGAAGGATCACGAGCAGTACTTC
-	TRBV20-1	TRBJ1-1	many	CSAIGAMNTEAFF	TGCAGTGCTATCGGAGCCATGAACACTGAAGCTTTCTTT
-	TRBV7-2	TRBJ1-3	-	CASSPGTSQRNTIYF	TGTGCCAGCAGCCCGGGGACCTCTCAAAGGAACACCATATATTTT
-	TRBV7-9	TRBJ2-7	few	CASNGGTYEQYF	TGTGCCAGCAACGGCGGGACCTACGAGCAGTACTTC
-	TRBV11-3	TRBJ1-5	-	CASSPNRTMDNQPQHF	TGTGCCAGCAGCCCAAATAGGACCATGGACAATCAGCCCCAGCATTTT
TRBD1	TRBV15	TRBJ1-6	many	CATSRDWTGPRRPLHF	TGTGCCACCAGCAGAGATTGGACAGGCCCAAGGAGACCCCTCCACTTT
TRBD2	TRBV7-2	TRBJ2-1	-	CASSSGTNLYNEQFF	TGTGCCAGCAGCTCCGGGACTAACCTGTACAATGAGCAGTTCTTC
TRBD2	TRBV9	TRBJ2-6	-	CASRGRDSYSGANVLTF	TGTGCCAGCAGAGGGAGGGATTCGTACTCTGGGGCCAACGTCCTGACTTTC
TRBD1	TRBV6-1	TRBJ1-2	-	CASSERSGTGYGYTF	TGTGCCAGCAGTGAACGCTCCGGGACAGGGTATGGCTACACCTTC
-	TRBV20-1	TRBJ2-7	many	CSAREPSLGYEQYF	TGCAGTGCTAGAGAACCGTCCCTAGGCTACGAGCAGTACTTC
-	TRBV29-1	TRBJ2-5	many	CSVQDGAQETQYF	TGCAGCGTTCAGGACGGAGCCCAAGAGACCCAGTACTTC
TRBD1	TRBV7-2	TRBJ1-2	many	CASSLAAQGAQTF	TGTGCCAGCAGCTTAGCGGCACAGGGGGCTCAGACCTTC
TRBD2	TRBV20-1	TRBJ2-1	-	CSARSGGRDEQFF	TGCAGTGCTAGGTCGGGGGGAAGGGATGAGCAGTTCTTC
TRBD1	TRBV29-1	TRBJ2-7	many	CSAGDRETYEQYF	TGCAGCGCCGGGGACAGGGAAACCTACGAGCAGTACTTC